The 25 T cell receptor beta chains below were found in one sample sequenced in a study of cytomegalovirus exposure and HLA in healthy donors. TCRdb's copy holds only in-frame clones and misses some; the assay was immunoSEQ multiplex PCR. This sample has about 70,000 clones, with nearly 95% found just once. The sequenced material came from PBMCs. All receptors derive from a man younger than 35 in good health and CMV-seropositive.

The chain is built from TRBV4-2 and TRBJ2-1; TRBD2 is a possible D gene (5 bases). The germline gives CDR1 LGHNA, CDR2 YNFKEQ. V gave up 7 bases and J gave up 1 base, with 11 bases separating them. CDR3 size: 14 residues. CDR3 in amino acids: CASTKAASYNEQFF. The CDR3 DNA sequence: TGTGCCAGCACCAAAGCGGCGTCCTACAATGAGCAGTTCTTC.

The J gene is TRBJ2-4, the V gene TRBV4-1, with 12 positions matching TRBD2. V gave up 0 bases and J gave up 2 bases; unmatched junction bases: 11. The CDR3 is made up of 20 amino acids. In germline, CDR1 is MGHRA, CDR2 YSYEKL. The CDR3 spells CASSQDRASGRANPKNIQYF. The CDR3 DNA sequence: TGCGCCAGCAGCCAAGATCGGGCTAGCGGGAGGGCCAACCCCAAAAACATTCAGTACTTC.

The J gene is TRBJ1-3, the V gene TRBV5-1; no reliable D call. Germline V gene sequence: CDR1 SGHRS, CDR2 YFSETQ. Between the trimmed V and J ends, which lost 0 bases and 3 bases, there was a span of 16 bases. The CDR3 length is 17 residues. CDR3 residues: CASSLGGSFLRGNTIYF. The CDR3 DNA sequence: TGCGCCAGCAGCTTGGGAGGCAGTTTCCTTCGTGGAAACACCATATATTTT.

The chain couples TRBV27 to TRBJ1-4, with 7 nucleotides matching TRBD1. The ends lost 4 bases at V and 0 bases at J; junction bases unmatched: 8. Germline loops: CDR1 MNHEY, CDR2 SMNVEV (reference sequence). The CDR3 is 17 residues long. The CDR3 coding sequence is TGTGCCAGCAGTTCAGGGACAGTACCTGCAACTAATGAAAAACTGTTTTTT. Residues: CASSSGTVPATNEKLFF.

The genes are TRBV29-1 and TRBJ2-6; possible D gene TRBD2, 5 bases. The germline gives CDR1 SQVTM, CDR2 ANQGSEA. V was trimmed by 5 bases and J by 4 bases, leaving 12 bases between them. This CDR3 has 14 amino acids. The chain's CDR3 is CSVSSPGGANVLTF. CDR3 bases: TGCAGCGTTAGCAGCCCGGGAGGGGCCAACGTCCTGACTTTC.

The V gene is TRBV2, the J gene TRBJ2-1, with D tentatively TRBD2 (6 bases). CDR1 is SNHLY, CDR2 FYNNEI, per germline. CDR3 size: 16 residues. Deletions cut 3 bases from V and 7 bases from J, with 19 bases between. CDR3 residues: CASSDYREAETNEQFF. The CDR3 DNA reads as TGTGCCAGCAGTGATTATAGGGAGGCGGAGACTAATGAGCAGTTCTTC.

The chain recombines TRBV9 with TRBJ2-7; 10 bases match TRBD1. With V trimmed by 2 bases and J by 4 bases, 6 bases remained unmatched. The germline CDR1 and CDR2 sequences are SGDLS and YYNGEE. The CDR3 length is 15 residues. Here the CDR3 reads CASSVGDRGVYEQYF. The CDR3 coding sequence is TGTGCCAGCAGCGTCGGGGACAGGGGCGTATACGAGCAGTACTTC.

On this clone itself: An end of the junction does not agree with germline; a read error may underlie this. The chain links TRBV6-1 to TRBJ2-3; D is possibly TRBD1 (6 bases). This CDR3 comprises 16 residues. Germline CDR1 reads MNHNS; CDR2 reads SASEGT. CDR3 nucleotides: TGTGCCAGCAGTAAAGCAGGGGTGGTAGGGTCAGGTACGCAGTATTTT. Translating it yields CASSKAGVVGSGTQYF.

The rearrangement joins TRBV5-1 to TRBJ2-1; TRBD2 matches 8 bases. The CDR3 runs 14 residues. V shed 10 bases, J shed 4 bases, and the junction held 10 bases outside the gene matches. Germline CDR1 is SGHRS and CDR2 is YFSETQ. CDR3 coding DNA: TGCGCCTCAAATCGGGGGGGAAGTTACAATGAGCAGTTCTTC. Residues: CASNRGGSYNEQFF.

This clone was detected once. V is TRBV29-1 and J is TRBJ1-2; D perhaps matches TRBD1 (5 bases). Trimming stripped 2 bases from V and 1 base from J, with 8 bases between. The CDR3 is 13 amino acids. The germline CDR1 and CDR2 sequences are SQVTM and ANQGSEA. CDR3 in DNA: TGCAGCGTTGAACAGGGCCATAACTATGGCTACACCTTC. Protein sequence: CSVEQGHNYGYTF.

The gene calls are TRBV30 and TRBJ2-2; D is unclear. Germline CDR1 reads GTSNPN; CDR2 reads SVGIG (reference sequence). Trimming took off 2 bases at V and 7 bases at J, with 11 bases between the two ends. This CDR3 has 13 residues. This CDR3 is CAWSPNFLGELFF. In nucleotides, the CDR3 is TGTGCCTGGAGTCCAAACTTTCTCGGGGAGCTGTTTTTT.

V and J are TRBV9 and TRBJ1-1, with D tentatively TRBD1 (5 bases). CDR3 length equals 14 residues. Per germline, CDR1 SGDLS and CDR2 YYNGEE. Trimming left V 0 bases short and J 5 bases short, with 11 bases between. CDR3 coding DNA: TGTGCCAGCAGCGTAGTCGGGGGGGGTACTGAAGCTTTCTTT. This encodes CASSVVGGGTEAFF. Supplemented by reference TRBV9 and TRBJ1-1, the full variable domain reads DSGVTQTPKHLITATGQRVTLRCSPRSGDLSVYWYQQSLDQGLQFLIQYYNGEERAKGNILERFSAQQFPDLHSELNLSSLELGDSALYFCASSVVGGGTEAFFGQGTRLTVV.

The V gene is TRBV6-1, the J gene TRBJ1-1; D is unclear. Deletions cut 2 bases from V and 5 bases from J, with 12 bases between. Germline V gene lookup returns CDR1 MNHNS and CDR2 SASEGT. The length of the CDR3 is 14 residues. The CDR3 loop is CASSERWAKTEAFF. The DNA of the CDR3 is TGTGCCAGCAGTGAACGGTGGGCAAAGACTGAAGCTTTCTTT.

The J gene is TRBJ2-7, the V gene TRBV4-1, with no clear D. Germline CDR1 and CDR2: MGHRA and YSYEKL. This CDR3 has 15 amino acids. V lost 4 bases and J lost 0, with 13 bases in between. The DNA for the CDR3 is TGCGCCAGCAGCCCTCGGAGTCAGTCCTCCTACGAGCAGTACTTC. It specifies CASSPRSQSSYEQYF.

V is TRBV19 and J is TRBJ1-5; D is unclear. V lost 6 bases to trimming and J lost 6 bases, with 18 bases between them. Germline V gives CDR1 LNHDA, CDR2 SQIVND (reference sequence). The CDR3 totals 15 residues. CDR3 amino acids: CASSLMVRESQPQHF. CDR3 coding DNA: TGTGCCAGTAGCCTTATGGTCCGGGAGAGTCAGCCCCAGCATTTT.

The rearrangement links TRBV27 to TRBJ1-1; D is perhaps TRBD1 (5 bases). Trimming took 6 bases from V and 11 from J, leaving 22 bases between them. The germline V gene has CDR1 MNHEY and CDR2 SMNVEV (reference sequence). The CDR3 consists of 14 residues. This chain's CDR3 is CASRTGQTTGEAFF. CDR3 in DNA: TGTGCCAGCAGAACCGGTCAGACGACGGGGGAGGCTTTCTTT.

This chain joins TRBV9 and TRBJ1-5, with 9 positions matching TRBD1. The germline CDR1 and CDR2 sequences are SGDLS and YYNGEE. The CDR3 extends over 14 amino acids. V lost 4 bases to trimming and J lost 2 bases; unmatched junction nucleotides: 1. The CDR3 here is CASSRTGGNQPQHF. CDR3 nucleotide sequence: TGTGCCAGCAGCCGGACAGGGGGCAATCAGCCCCAGCATTTT. The variable domain in full, with the rest retrieved from reference TRBV9 and TRBJ1-5, is DSGVTQTPKHLITATGQRVTLRCSPRSGDLSVYWYQQSLDQGLQFLIQYYNGEERAKGNILERFSAQQFPDLHSELNLSSLELGDSALYFCASSRTGGNQPQHFGDGTRLSIL.

The CDR3 loop is CASSQDGRDSGANVLTF. CDR3 sequence (DNA): TGCGCCAGCAGCCAAGATGGCCGGGACTCTGGGGCCAACGTCCTGACTTTC. The chain carries TRBV4-1 and TRBJ2-6, with D possibly TRBD2 on 5 matching bases. V was cut by 0 bases and J by 0 bases, with 9 bases left in between. From germline, CDR1 is MGHRA and CDR2 YSYEKL. This CDR3 region has 17 residues.

The V call is TRBV5-1, the J call TRBJ2-3, with D perhaps matching TRBD1 (6 bases). From germline, CDR1 is SGHRS and CDR2 YFSETQ. The ends were cut back, 2 bases at V and 3 bases at J, with 10 bases in the middle. The CDR3 has 14 amino acids. In nucleotides, the CDR3 is TGCGCCAGCAGCTTACAGGGTCGGACAGATACGCAGTATTTT. Its protein is CASSLQGRTDTQYF.

The chain links TRBV13 to TRBJ2-2; D gene unclear. The CDR3 sequence is 16 residues long. Trimming cost V 5 bases and J 7 bases, with 20 bases left between them. CDR1 and CDR2 (germline): PRHDT, FYEKMQ (reference sequence). CDR3 nucleotide sequence: TGTGCCAGCAGCAAGTTTGGTACTCGTCTAAGCGGGGAGCTGTTTTTT. It codes for CASSKFGTRLSGELFF.

This clone has only a few counts. This rearrangement joins TRBV7-3 to TRBJ2-7, with a possible D match to TRBD1 (6 bases). The CDR3 extends over 16 amino acids. Germline V CDR1 and CDR2: SGHTA, FQGTGA. The V and J ends lost 5 bases and 0 bases respectively, with 17 bases between them. The CDR3 spells CASSQQGRDPSYEQYF. The CDR3, as DNA: TGTGCCAGCAGCCAACAGGGTAGGGACCCCTCCTACGAGCAGTACTTC.

This clone was found a few times. The chain uses TRBV28 and TRBJ1-5; perhaps TRBD1 as D (6 bases). CDR1 MDHEN and CDR2 SYDVKM come from the germline V gene. CDR3 length: 16 amino acids. V was cut by 6 bases and J by 3 bases, with 18 bases left in between. The CDR3 nucleotides read TGTGCCAGCAGAAGCACGAGGGACACCCACAATCAGCCCCAGCATTTT. Encoded protein: CASRSTRDTHNQPQHF.

CDR3 in amino acids: CASSPPGTVSGNTIYF. The CDR3 region has the DNA TGTGCCAGCTCACCTCCCGGGACAGTCTCTGGAAACACCATATATTTT. The chain couples TRBV18 to TRBJ1-3; 7 nucleotides match TRBD1. The V gene end was trimmed by 3 bases and the J gene end by 0 bases; junction bases not matched to a gene: 5. The germline gives CDR1 KGHSH, CDR2 LQKENI. There are 16 residues in the CDR3.

The CDR3 DNA reads TGTGCCATCAGTGAGTCGACTAGCGGGCTTTACAATGAGCAGTTCTTC. Protein product: CAISESTSGLYNEQFF. V usage is TRBV10-3 and J usage is TRBJ2-1, with 10 nucleotides matching TRBD2. Germline values: CDR1 ENHRY, CDR2 SYGVKD. The CDR3 runs to 16 residues. Losses at the gene ends were 0 bases for V and 4 bases for J; bases not matched to a gene: 3.

V gene TRBV30 combines with J gene TRBJ2-7, with 7 bases aligning to TRBD1. The V segment lost 3 bases and the J segment 5 bases; nucleotides outside the gene matches: 7. CDR1 and CDR2 (germline): GTSNPN, SVGIG (reference sequence). The CDR3 is 13 residues long. The CDR3: CAWRDDRVNEQYF. DNA of the CDR3: TGTGCCTGGAGAGATGACAGGGTGAACGAGCAGTACTTC.